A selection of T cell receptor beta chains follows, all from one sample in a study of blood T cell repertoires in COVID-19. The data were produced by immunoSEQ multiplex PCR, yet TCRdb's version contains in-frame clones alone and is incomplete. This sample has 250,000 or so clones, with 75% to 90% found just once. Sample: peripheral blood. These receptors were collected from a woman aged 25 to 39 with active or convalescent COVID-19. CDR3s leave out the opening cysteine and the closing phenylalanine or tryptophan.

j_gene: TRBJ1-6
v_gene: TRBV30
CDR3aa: AWSVKGRSYNSPLH

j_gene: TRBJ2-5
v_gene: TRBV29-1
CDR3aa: SVGSSMQY

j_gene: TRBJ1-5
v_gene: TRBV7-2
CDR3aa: ASSLGVGRERNQPQH

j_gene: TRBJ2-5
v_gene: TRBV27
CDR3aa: ASSLFTSAVKETQY

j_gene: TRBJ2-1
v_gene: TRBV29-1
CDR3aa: SVFGTGFYNEQF

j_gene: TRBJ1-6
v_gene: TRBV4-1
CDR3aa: ASRPGAYNSPLH

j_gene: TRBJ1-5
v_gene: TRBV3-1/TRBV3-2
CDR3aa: ASSQGRATGMSQPQH

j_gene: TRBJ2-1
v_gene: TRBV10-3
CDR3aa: AIKSPSGDEQF

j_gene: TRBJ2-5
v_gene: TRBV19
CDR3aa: ASSRDRATETQY

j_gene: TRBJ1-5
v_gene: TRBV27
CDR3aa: ASSSYRAAQPQH

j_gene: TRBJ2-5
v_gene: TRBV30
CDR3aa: AWASGMVQETQY

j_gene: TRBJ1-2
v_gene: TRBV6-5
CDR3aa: ASSYSITGGNYGYT

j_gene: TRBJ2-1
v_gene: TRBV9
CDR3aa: ASSGYSGGAKNEQF

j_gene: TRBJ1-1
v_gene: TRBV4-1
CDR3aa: ASSQDSGGMNTEAF

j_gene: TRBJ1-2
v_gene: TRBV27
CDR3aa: ASSPRAPHGYT

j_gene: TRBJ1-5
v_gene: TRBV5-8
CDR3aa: ASSFQGTGYQPQH

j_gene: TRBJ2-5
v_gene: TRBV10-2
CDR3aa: ASSGRTSAGETQY

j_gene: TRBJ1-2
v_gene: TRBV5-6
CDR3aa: ASSVTQGRGYT

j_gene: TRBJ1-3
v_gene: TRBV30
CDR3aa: AWTSSHINTIY

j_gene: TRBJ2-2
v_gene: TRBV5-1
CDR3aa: ASSFEGYNTGELF

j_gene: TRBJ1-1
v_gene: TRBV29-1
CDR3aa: SAWDRHNTEAF

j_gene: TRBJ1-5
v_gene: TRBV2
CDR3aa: ASSADRGFNQPQH

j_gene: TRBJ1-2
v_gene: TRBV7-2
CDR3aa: ASSFYRGTDYGYT

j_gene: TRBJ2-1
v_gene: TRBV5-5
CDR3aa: ASSLTGARYNEQF

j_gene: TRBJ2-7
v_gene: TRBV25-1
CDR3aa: ASSRTRDEQY

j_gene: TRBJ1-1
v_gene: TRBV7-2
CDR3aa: ASSLVSPSPLRTEAF

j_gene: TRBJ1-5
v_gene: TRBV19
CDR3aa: ASRFDRGLNQPQH

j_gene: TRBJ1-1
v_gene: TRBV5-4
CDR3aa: ASSLDGRNTEAF

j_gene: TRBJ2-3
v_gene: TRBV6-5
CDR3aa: ASSYAPTRGGTQY

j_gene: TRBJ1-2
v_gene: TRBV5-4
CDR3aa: ASSPPPGNYGYT

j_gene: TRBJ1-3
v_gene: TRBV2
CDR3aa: ASSMEASGNTIY

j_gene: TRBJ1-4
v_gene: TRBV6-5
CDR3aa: ASSPGTGGKLF

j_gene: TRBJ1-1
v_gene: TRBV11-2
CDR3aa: ASSLGAASNTEAF

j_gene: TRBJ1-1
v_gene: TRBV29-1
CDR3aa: SVPDRVNTEAF

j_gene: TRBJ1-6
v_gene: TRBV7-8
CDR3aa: ASSLVGGENSPLH

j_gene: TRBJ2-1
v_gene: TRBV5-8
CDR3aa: ASSLALSYNEQF

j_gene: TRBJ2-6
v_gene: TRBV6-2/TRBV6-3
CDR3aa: ASSRGQGGSGANVLT

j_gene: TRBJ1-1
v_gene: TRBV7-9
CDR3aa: ASSLEGTGAF

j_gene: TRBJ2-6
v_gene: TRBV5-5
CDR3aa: ASSSTGLSGANVLT

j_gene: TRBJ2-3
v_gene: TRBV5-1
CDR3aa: ASSFSRGLAGASTDTQY

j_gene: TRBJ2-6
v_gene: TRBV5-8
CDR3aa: ASSLALSGANVLT

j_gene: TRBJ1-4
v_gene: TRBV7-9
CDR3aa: ASSLALGRSVEKLF

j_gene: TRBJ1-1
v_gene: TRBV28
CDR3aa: ASSVGAGMNTEAF

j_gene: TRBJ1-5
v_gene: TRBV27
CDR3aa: ASSSGTGGYQPQH

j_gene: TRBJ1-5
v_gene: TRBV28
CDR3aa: ASDYTGNVQPQH

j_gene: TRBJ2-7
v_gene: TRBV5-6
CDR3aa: ASSLTSGVYEQY

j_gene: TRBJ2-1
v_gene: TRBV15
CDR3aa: ATSSWGRESNEQF

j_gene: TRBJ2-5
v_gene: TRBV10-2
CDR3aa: ASKSEGRGGRQETQY

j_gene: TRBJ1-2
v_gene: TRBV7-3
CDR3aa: ASSSREGYGYT

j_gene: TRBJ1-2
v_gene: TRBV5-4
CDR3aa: ASRGTNYGYT

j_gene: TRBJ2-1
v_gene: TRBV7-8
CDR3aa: ASSPESPGLF

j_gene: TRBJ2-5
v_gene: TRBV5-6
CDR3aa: ASSLGRDGRETQY

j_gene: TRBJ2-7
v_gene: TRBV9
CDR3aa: ASSPTDSTYEQY

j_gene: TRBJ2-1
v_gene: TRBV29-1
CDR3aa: SVVRDRLNYNEQF

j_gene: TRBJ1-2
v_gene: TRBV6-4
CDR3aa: ASSDRDRGVYT

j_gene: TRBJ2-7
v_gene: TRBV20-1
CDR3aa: SAWAGEQY

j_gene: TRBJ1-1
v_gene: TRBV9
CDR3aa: ASVGSSTEAF

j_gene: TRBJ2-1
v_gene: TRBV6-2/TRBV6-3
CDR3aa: ASSYVRGASSYNEQF